Shown below are 12 T cell receptor beta chains from a single sample sequenced in a study of blood T cell repertoires in COVID-19. Some clones are missing from TCRdb's copy, which holds only in-frame ones; the method was immunoSEQ multiplex PCR. The table has 200,000 to 250,000 clones, less than 85% seen once. Input material: peripheral blood. These receptors were obtained from an elderly woman with acute or convalescent COVID-19.

The V call is TRBV9, the J call TRBJ2-2; 8 positions agree with TRBD1. The CDR3 totals 15 residues. The trim removed 4 bases at V and 2 bases at J, leaving 4 bases unmatched. Germline assignment: CDR1 SGDLS and CDR2 YYNGEE. The DNA for the CDR3 is TGTGCCAGCAGCCGGGGACAGGTAAACACCGGGGAGCTGTTTTTT. It yields the protein CASSRGQVNTGELFF. The variable domain in full, completed from reference TRBV9 and TRBJ2-2, reads DSGVTQTPKHLITATGQRVTLRCSPRSGDLSVYWYQQSLDQGLQFLIQYYNGEERAKGNILERFSAQQFPDLHSELNLSSLELGDSALYFCASSRGQVNTGELFFGEGSRLTVL.

The rearrangement joins TRBV2 to TRBJ1-2, with D uncertain. This CDR3 is 11 amino acids long. Trimming took off 8 bases at V and 3 bases at J, with 7 bases between the two ends. Germline CDR1 reads SNHLY; CDR2 reads FYNNEI. In nucleotides, the CDR3 is TGTGCCAGCGGCCTGGACTATGGCTACACCTTC. It specifies CASGLDYGYTF.

The V and J genes are TRBV11-2 and TRBJ2-7; 7 bases fit TRBD1. Trimming at V came to 0 bases and at J to 4 bases, leaving 3 bases not matched to a gene. Germline values: CDR1 SGHAT, CDR2 FQNNGV. This CDR3 is 14 amino acids long. The CDR3, as DNA: TGTGCCAGCAGCTTAGACCGCAGGGGGTACGAGCAGTACTTC. Translating it yields CASSLDRRGYEQYF. The whole variable domain, remainder taken from reference TRBV11-2 and TRBJ2-7, is EAGVAQSPRYKIIEKRQSVAFWCNPISGHATLYWYQQILGQGPKLLIQFQNNGVVDDSQLPKDRFSAERLKGVDSTLKIQPAKLEDSAVYLCASSLDRRGYEQYFGPGTRLTVT.

The V call is TRBV5-1, the J call TRBJ2-7, with D unresolved. Germline V gene lookup returns CDR1 SGHRS and CDR2 YFSETQ. V shed 0 bases and J shed 5 bases, with 12 bases lying between them. This CDR3 comprises 14 residues. The CDR3 loop is CASSLEPLSDEQYF. CDR3 coding DNA: TGCGCCAGCAGCTTGGAACCTCTCTCGGACGAGCAGTACTTC.

The chain carries TRBV7-2 and TRBJ1-1, with D perhaps matching TRBD1 (6 bases). The CDR3 is 15 residues long. V lost 5 bases and J 4 bases, leaving 17 bases between the germline ends. Germline V gene lookup returns CDR1 SGHTA and CDR2 FQGNSA. The CDR3 region has the DNA TGTGCCAGCAGCAACAGGGACGTATCGGCCACTGAAGCTTTCTTT. Translated, it gives CASSNRDVSATEAFF.

This clone has just a few counts. This chain links TRBV9 with TRBJ1-2; tentative D call: TRBD1 (5 bases). The length of the CDR3 is 15 residues. Between the trimmed V and J ends, which lost 6 bases and 8 bases, there was a span of 23 bases. Germline lookup yields CDR1 SGDLS and CDR2 YYNGEE. The CDR3 DNA reads as TGTGCCAGCACGACCCCGAATAGGGGATCCCGCGGCTACACCTTC. Amino acid sequence: CASTTPNRGSRGYTF. Full variable domain (missing parts from reference TRBV9 and TRBJ1-2): DSGVTQTPKHLITATGQRVTLRCSPRSGDLSVYWYQQSLDQGLQFLIQYYNGEERAKGNILERFSAQQFPDLHSELNLSSLELGDSALYFCASTTPNRGSRGYTFGSGTRLTVV.

This clone was detected only a few times. The rearrangement links TRBV10-3 to TRBJ1-1; 10 nucleotides line up with TRBD1. The CDR3 sequence is 14 residues long. The V gene end was trimmed by 10 bases and the J gene end by 0 bases; junction bases not matched to a gene: 5. CDR1 and CDR2 (germline): ENHRY, SYGVKD. The CDR3 is CATGTGDLNTEAFF. CDR3 bases: TGTGCCACCGGGACAGGGGACCTGAACACTGAAGCTTTCTTT.

This chain links TRBV7-3 with TRBJ2-7; possibly TRBD1 for D (6 bases). This CDR3 is built from 13 residues. Germline V CDR1 and CDR2: SGHTA, FQGTGA. The V end lost 6 bases, the J end lost 0 bases, and 9 bases lay between the germline ends. The CDR3 reads CASRRTDSYEQYF. As DNA, the CDR3 is TGTGCCAGCAGACGGACAGACTCCTACGAGCAGTACTTC.

The chain carries TRBV18 and TRBJ1-1; D not resolved. Per germline, CDR1 KGHSH and CDR2 LQKENI. Trimming pared 3 bases from V and 1 base from J, leaving 6 bases between. This CDR3 contains 13 residues. CDR3 in amino acids: CASSPDKNTEAFF. CDR3 in DNA: TGTGCCAGCTCACCTGACAAGAACACTGAAGCTTTCTTT.

This clone has just a few counts. The rearrangement uses TRBV3-1 (or the pseudogene TRBV3-2) and TRBJ1-3, with D perhaps matching TRBD1 (5 bases). Deletions cut 4 bases from V and 2 bases from J, with 9 bases between. This CDR3 is 14 amino acids long. Germline values: CDR1 LGHDT, CDR2 YNNKEL (reference sequence). The CDR3: CASSPRVAGNTIYF. The CDR3 DNA follows: TGTGCCAGCAGCCCCAGGGTAGCTGGAAACACCATATATTTT.

This sequence joins TRBV30 and TRBJ2-1; D unclear. This CDR3 region has 13 residues. Trimming removed 0 bases from V and 5 bases from J, with 8 bases in between. The V gene's germline CDR1 is GTSNPN and CDR2 SVGIG (reference sequence). This chain's CDR3 is CAWSVDWNNEQFF. Here the CDR3 DNA reads TGTGCCTGGAGTGTTGACTGGAACAATGAGCAGTTCTTC.

The V and J genes are TRBV7-9 and TRBJ1-5; D is ambiguous. This CDR3 spans 12 amino acids. V lost 6 bases, J lost 6 bases, and 9 bases lay in between. Germline V gene sequence: CDR1 SEHNR, CDR2 FQNEAQ (reference sequence). The CDR3 coding sequence is TGTGCCAGCAGTAGCGGGCCTCAGCCCCAGCATTTT. This translates into CASSSGPQPQHF.